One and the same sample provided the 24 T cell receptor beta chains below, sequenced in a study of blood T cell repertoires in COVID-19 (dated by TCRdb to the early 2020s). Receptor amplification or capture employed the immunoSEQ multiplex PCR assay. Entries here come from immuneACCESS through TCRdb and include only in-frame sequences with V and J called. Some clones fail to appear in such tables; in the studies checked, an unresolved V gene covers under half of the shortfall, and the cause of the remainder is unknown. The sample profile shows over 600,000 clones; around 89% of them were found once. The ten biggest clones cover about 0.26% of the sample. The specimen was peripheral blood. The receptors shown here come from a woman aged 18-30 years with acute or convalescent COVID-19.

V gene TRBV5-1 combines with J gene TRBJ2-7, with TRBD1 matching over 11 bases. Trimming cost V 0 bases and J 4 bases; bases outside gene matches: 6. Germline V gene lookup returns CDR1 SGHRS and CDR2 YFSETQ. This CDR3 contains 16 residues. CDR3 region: CASSLAPGTGGYEQYF. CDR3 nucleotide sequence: TGCGCCAGCAGCTTGGCCCCCGGGACAGGGGGGTACGAGCAGTACTTC.

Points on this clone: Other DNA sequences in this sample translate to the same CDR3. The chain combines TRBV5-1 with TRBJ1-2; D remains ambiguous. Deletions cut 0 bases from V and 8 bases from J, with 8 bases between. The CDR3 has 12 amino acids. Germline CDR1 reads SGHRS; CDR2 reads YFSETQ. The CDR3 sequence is CASSLGGGGYTF. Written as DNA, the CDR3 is TGCGCCAGCAGCTTGGGGGGAGGCGGCTACACCTTC.

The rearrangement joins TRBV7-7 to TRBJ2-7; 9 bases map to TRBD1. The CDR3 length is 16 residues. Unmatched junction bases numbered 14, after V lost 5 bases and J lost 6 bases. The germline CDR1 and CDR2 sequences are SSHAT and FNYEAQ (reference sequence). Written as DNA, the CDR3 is TGTGCCAGCAGCCCAGCCAGCGGACAGGGGTTCAGCGAGCAGTACTTC. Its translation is CASSPASGQGFSEQYF. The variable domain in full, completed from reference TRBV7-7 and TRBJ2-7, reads GAGVSQSPRYKVTKRGQDVTLRCDPISSHATLYWYQQALGQGPEFLTYFNYEAQPDKSGLPSDRFSAERPEGSISTLTIQRTEQRDSAMYRCASSPASGQGFSEQYFGPGTRLTVT.

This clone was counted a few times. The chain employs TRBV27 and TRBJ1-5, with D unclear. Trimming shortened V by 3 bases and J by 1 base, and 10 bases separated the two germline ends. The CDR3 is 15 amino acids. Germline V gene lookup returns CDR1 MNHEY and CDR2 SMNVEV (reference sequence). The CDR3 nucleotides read TGTGCCAGCAGTTTGGAGGATGAGAGCAATCAGCCCCAGCATTTT. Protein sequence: CASSLEDESNQPQHF.

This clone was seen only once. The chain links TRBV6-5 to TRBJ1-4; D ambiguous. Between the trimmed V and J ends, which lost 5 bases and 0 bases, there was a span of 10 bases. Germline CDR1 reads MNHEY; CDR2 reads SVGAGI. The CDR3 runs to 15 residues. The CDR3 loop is CASSLYSATNEKLFF. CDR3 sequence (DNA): TGTGCCAGCAGTCTGTACAGTGCAACTAATGAAAAACTGTTTTTT.

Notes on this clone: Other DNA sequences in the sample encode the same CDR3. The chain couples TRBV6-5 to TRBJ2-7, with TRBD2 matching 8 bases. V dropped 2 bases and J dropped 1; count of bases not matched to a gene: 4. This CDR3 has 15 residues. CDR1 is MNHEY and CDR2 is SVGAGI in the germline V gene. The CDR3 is CASSYGAGGSYEQYF. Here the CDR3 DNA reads TGTGCCAGCAGTTACGGGGCGGGGGGTTCCTACGAGCAGTACTTC.

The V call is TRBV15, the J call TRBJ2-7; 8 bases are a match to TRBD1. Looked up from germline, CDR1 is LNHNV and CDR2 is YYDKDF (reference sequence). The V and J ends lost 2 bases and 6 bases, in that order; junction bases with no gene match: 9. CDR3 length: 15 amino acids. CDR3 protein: CATSRPADRESEQYF. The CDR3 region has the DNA TGTGCCACCAGCAGACCCGCGGACAGGGAATCCGAGCAGTACTTC.

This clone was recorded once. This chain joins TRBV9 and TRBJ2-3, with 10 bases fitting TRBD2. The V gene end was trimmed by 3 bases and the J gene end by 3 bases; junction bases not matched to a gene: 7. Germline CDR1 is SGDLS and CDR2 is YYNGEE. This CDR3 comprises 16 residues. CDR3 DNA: TGTGCCAGCAGCGCTCCGCTAGCGGGGGTAACAGATACGCAGTATTTT. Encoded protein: CASSAPLAGVTDTQYF. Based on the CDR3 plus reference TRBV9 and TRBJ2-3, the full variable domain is DSGVTQTPKHLITATGQRVTLRCSPRSGDLSVYWYQQSLDQGLQFLIQYYNGEERAKGNILERFSAQQFPDLHSELNLSSLELGDSALYFCASSAPLAGVTDTQYFGPGTRLTVL.

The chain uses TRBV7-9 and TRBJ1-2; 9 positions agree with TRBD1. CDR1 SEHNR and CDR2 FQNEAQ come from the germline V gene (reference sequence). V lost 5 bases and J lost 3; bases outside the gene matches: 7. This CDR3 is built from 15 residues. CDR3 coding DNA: TGTGCCAGCAGCCAGGACAGGGGATCTGACTATGGCTACACCTTC. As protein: CASSQDRGSDYGYTF. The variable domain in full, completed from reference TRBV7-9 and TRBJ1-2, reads DTGVSQNPRHKITKRGQNVTFRCDPISEHNRLYWYRQTLGQGPEFLTYFQNEAQLEKSRLLSDRFSAERPKGSFSTLEIQRTEQGDSAMYLCASSQDRGSDYGYTFGSGTRLTVV.

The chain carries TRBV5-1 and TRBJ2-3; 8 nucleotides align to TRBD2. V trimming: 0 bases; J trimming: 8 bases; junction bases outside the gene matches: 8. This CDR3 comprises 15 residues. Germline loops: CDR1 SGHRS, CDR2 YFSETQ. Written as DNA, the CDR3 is TGCGCCAGCAGCTTGGAGGGACTAGAGCTCGGTACGCAGTATTTT. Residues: CASSLEGLELGTQYF.

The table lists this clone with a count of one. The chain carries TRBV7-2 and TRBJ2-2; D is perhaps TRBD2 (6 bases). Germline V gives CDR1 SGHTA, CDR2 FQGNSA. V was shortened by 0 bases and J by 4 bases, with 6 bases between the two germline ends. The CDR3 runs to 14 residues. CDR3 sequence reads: CASSLAGGTGELFF. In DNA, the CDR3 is TGTGCCAGCAGCTTAGCGGGGGGCACCGGGGAGCTGTTTTTT. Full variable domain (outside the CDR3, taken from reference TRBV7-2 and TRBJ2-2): GAGVSQSPSNKVTEKGKDVELRCDPISGHTALYWYRQSLGQGLEFLIYFQGNSAPDKSGLPSDRFSAERTGGSVSTLTIQRTQQEDSAVYLCASSLAGGTGELFFGEGSRLTVL.

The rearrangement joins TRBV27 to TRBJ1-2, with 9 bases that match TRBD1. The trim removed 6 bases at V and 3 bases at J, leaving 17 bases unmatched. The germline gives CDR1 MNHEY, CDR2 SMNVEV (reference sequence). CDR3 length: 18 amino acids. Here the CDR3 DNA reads TGTGCCAGCAGGAGAACCGGACAGGGGTATAGGCGCGACTATGGCTACACCTTC. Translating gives CASRRTGQGYRRDYGYTF.

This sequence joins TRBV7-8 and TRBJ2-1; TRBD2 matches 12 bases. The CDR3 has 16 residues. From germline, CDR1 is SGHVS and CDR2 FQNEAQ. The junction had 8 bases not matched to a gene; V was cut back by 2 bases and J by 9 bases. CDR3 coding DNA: TGTGCCAGCAGCTTAAACCAACTAGCGGGGGGTAGTGAGCAGTTCTTC. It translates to CASSLNQLAGGSEQFF.

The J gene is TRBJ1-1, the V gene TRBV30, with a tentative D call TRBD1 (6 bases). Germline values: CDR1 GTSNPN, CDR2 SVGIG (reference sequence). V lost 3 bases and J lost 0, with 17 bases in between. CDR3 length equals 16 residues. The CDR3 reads CAWSLWGPTMNTEAFF. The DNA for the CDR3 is TGTGCCTGGAGCCTCTGGGGGCCGACCATGAACACTGAAGCTTTCTTT. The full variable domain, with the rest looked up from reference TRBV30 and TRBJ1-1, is SQTIHQWPATLVQPVGSPLSLECTVEGTSNPNLYWYRQAAGRGLQLLFYSVGIGQISSEVPQNLSASRPQDRQFILSSKKLLLSDSGFYLCAWSLWGPTMNTEAFFGQGTRLTVV.

CDR3 sequence (DNA): TGTGCCAGCAGTGGGGGGGAGAACACTGAAGCTTTCTTT. Translating gives CASSGGENTEAFF. This chain connects TRBV11-2 to TRBJ1-1, with a possible D match to TRBD1 (5 bases). The germline gives CDR1 SGHAT, CDR2 FQNNGV. The CDR3 has 13 residues. Trimming pared 6 bases from V and 1 base from J, leaving 9 bases between.

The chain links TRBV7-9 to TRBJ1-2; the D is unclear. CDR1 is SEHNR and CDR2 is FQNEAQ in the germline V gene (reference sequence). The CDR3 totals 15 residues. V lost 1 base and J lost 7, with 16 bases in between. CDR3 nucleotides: TGTGCCAGCAGCTTAGTAAATCCTGCAGTGGCTGGCTACACCTTC. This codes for CASSLVNPAVAGYTF.

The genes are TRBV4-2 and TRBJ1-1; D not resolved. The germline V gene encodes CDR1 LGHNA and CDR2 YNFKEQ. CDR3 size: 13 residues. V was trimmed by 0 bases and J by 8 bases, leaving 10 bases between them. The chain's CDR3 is CASSQEIGREAFF. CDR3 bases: TGTGCCAGCAGCCAAGAGATCGGCAGGGAAGCTTTCTTT.

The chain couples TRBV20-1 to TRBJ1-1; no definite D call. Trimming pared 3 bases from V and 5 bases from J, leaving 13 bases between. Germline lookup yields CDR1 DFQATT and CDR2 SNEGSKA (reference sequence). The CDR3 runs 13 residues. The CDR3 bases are TGCAGTGCTAGTCGCCAAAGCGTGACTGAAGCTTTCTTT. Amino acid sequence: CSASRQSVTEAFF.

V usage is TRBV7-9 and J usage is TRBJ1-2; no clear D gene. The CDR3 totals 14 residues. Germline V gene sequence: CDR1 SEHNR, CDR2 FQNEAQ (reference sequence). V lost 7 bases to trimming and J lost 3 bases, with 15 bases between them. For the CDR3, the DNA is TGTGCCAGCACCAGACAAGAGGGTTACTATGGCTACACCTTC. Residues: CASTRQEGYYGYTF.

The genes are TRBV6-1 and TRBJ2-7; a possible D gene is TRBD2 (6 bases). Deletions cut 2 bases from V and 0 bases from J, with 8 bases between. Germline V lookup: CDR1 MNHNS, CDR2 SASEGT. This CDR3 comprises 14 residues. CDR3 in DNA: TGTGCCAGCAGTGAATCGGGGGTCTCCTACGAGCAGTACTTC. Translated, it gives CASSESGVSYEQYF.

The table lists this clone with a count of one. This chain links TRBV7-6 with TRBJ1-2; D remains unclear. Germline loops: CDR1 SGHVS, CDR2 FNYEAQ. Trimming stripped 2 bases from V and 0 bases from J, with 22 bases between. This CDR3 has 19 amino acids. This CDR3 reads CASSLSVGSPWLANYGYTF. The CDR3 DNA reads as TGTGCCAGCAGCTTATCTGTAGGGAGCCCGTGGTTAGCTAACTATGGCTACACCTTC.

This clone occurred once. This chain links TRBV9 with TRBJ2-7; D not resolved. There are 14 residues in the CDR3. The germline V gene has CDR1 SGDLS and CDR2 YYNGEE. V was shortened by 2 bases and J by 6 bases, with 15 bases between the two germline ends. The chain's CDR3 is CASSVSTRSSEQYF. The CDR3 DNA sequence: TGTGCCAGCAGCGTCTCCACCAGATCTTCCGAGCAGTACTTC.

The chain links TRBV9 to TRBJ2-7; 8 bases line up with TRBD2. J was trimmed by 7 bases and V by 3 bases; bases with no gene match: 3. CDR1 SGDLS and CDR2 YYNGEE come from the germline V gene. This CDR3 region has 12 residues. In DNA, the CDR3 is TGTGCCAGCAGCGCTTTAGCGGGGGAGCAGTACTTC. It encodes CASSALAGEQYF.

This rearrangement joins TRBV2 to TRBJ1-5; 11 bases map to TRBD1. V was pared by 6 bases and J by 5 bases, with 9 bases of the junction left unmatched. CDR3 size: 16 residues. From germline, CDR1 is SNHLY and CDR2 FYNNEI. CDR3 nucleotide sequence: TGTGCCAGCAGGGACAGGGGGCAGTTCATTTATCAGCCCCAGCATTTT. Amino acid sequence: CASRDRGQFIYQPQHF.